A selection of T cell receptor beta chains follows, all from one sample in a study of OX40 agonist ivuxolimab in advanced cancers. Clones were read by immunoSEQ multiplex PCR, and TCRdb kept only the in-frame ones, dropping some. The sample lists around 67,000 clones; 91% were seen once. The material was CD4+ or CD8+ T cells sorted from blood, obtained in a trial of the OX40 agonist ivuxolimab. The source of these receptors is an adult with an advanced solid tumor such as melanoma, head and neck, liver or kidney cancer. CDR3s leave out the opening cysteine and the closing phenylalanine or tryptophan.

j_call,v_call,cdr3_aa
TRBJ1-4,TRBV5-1,ASSSQGVGTNEKLF
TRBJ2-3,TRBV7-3,ASSSGATDTQY
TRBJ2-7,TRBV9,ASSVEPGGSREQY
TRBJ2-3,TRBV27,ASSLTGTDTQY
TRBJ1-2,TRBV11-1,ASSSAGQSNYGYT
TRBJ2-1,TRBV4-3,ASSPRLAGWSYNEQF
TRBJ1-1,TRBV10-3,AARRGVNTEAF
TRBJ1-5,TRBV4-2,ASSQRGGQPQH
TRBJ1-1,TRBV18,ASSSRDGDFTEAF
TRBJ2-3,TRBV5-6,ASRPLGQGSADTQY
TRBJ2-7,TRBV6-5,ASSYGTWSYEQY
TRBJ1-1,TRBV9,ASSVEGGGWVTEAF
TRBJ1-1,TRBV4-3,ASSPYRGAEAF
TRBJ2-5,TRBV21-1,ASSKGGRQLETQY
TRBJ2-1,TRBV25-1,ASSPSGDRALDEQF
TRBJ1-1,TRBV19,ASSISALGTEAF
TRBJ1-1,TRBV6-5,ASSPQGTNTEAF
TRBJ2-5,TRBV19,ASSIEPGGLETQY
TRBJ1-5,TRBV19,ASSIVTGQKGQPQH
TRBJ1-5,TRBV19,ASNPDSYQPQH
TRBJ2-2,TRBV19,ASSLAPNTGELF
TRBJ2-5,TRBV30,AWSRRETQY
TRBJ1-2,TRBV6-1,ASSEFAGGLANYGYT
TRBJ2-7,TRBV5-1,ASSWTDNYEQY
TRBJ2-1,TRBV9,ASSGLPGGYNEQF
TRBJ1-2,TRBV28,ASSRQAPRGGYT
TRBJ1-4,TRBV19,ASSTGGVTNEKLF
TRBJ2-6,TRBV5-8,ASSLPWDSGANVLT
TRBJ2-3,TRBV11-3,ASSLGGRGPTDTQY
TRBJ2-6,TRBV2,ASSAGNGANVLT
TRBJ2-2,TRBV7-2,ASSAPGQGITGELF
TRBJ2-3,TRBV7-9,ASSFQGEMAQY
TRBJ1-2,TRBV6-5,ASRGWANYGYT
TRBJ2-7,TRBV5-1,ASSLDGINPEQY
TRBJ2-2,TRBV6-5,ASSPRSNTGELF
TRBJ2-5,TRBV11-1,ASSPRTGAPTQY
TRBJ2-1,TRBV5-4,ASSLGGATYNEQF
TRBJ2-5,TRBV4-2,ASSRRAGETQY
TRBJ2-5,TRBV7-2,ASNERLGGAETQY
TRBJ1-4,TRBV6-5,ASGAVKEKLF
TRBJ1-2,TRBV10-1,ASSGQPNYGYT
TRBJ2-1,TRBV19,ASSIGGEQF
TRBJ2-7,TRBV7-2,ASSPRGIEDEQY